These T cell receptor beta chains were read from a single sample in a study of blood T cells in healthy people across ages. TCRdb re-derived calls from the 5' RACE reads in MiXCR, one entry per CDR3 protein. The data show fewer than 2,000,000 distinct CDR3 sequences, with about two fifths seen just once and under 25% held by the top ten. The sequencing sample was made of blood. The receptors originated from a human donor in good health. Each CDR3 is given with its conserved first and last residue. D genes are given only for firm matches. Only some rows state a clone size, as once, few, many or a class for expanded clones.

j_call d_call clone_size v_call cdr3_nt cdr3_aa
TRBJ1-5 NA NA TRBV28 TGTGCCAGCAGTTTAACGGCATCAAGTCAGCCCCAGCATTTT CASSLTASSQPQHF
TRBJ1-1 NA NA TRBV15 TGTGCCACCATGGGCTCTATGAACACTGAAGCTTTCTTT CATMGSMNTEAFF
TRBJ1-4 TRBD1 few TRBV20-1 TGCAGTGCTGCCCGGCCAGGGGGAACTAATGAAAAACTGTTTTTT CSAARPGGTNEKLFF
TRBJ1-2 NA few TRBV13 TGTGCCAGCAGCTTGGGCCGGACAGCGCCCTATGGCTACACCTTC CASSLGRTAPYGYTF
TRBJ2-3 TRBD2 NA TRBV20-1 TGCAGTGCTACGCGGACTAGCGGGGGGGCTTCCACAGATACGCAGTATTTT CSATRTSGGASTDTQYF
TRBJ1-5 NA NA TRBV6-2/TRBV6-3 TGTGCCAGCAGTTACGAGGCAGCCTGGAGCAATCAGCCCCAGCATTTT CASSYEAAWSNQPQHF
TRBJ1-4 NA few TRBV6-5 TGTGCCAGCAGTTACTCGGGGGCAACTAATGAAAAACTGTTTTTT CASSYSGATNEKLFF
TRBJ2-7 NA NA TRBV5-1 TGCGCCAGCAGCACGGAGGCCGGGGGACCCTACGAGCAGTACTTC CASSTEAGGPYEQYF
TRBJ1-2 NA NA TRBV6-1 TGTGCCAGCGGCTTACTTGACACCGCCTATGGCTACACCTTC CASGLLDTAYGYTF
TRBJ1-5 NA NA TRBV28 TGTGCCAGCAGTTTTTCAGGACGGGCTAGCAATCAGCCCCAGCATTTT CASSFSGRASNQPQHF
TRBJ2-1 NA NA TRBV5-1 TGCGCCAGCAGCGGGGGGTCGAACGGGGCCACCTACAATGAGCAGTTCTTC CASSGGSNGATYNEQFF
TRBJ1-6 NA NA TRBV6-1 TGTGCCAGCAGCGAGCAGGATAATTCACCCCTCCACTTT CASSEQDNSPLHF
TRBJ2-1 TRBD2 few TRBV20-1 TGCAGTGCTAGTAGAGTTGTAGCGGGGGGTGGTAATGAGCAGTTCTTC CSASRVVAGGGNEQFF
TRBJ2-3 NA few TRBV5-5 TGTGCCAGCAGCCAAACAGGCGACGATACGCAGTATTTT CASSQTGDDTQYF
TRBJ2-1 NA many TRBV29-1 TGCAGCGTCCCTCGGGCCACCCTAACCCTCAATGAGCAGTTCTTC CSVPRATLTLNEQFF
TRBJ2-7 NA few TRBV12-3/TRBV12-4 TGTGCCAGCAGTTCCATTCCTCGCGAGCAGTACTTC CASSSIPREQYF
TRBJ2-1 NA NA TRBV7-2 TGTGCCAGCAGCTTAGGGGGGAGTAGCACCTACAATGAGCAGTTCTTC CASSLGGSSTYNEQFF
TRBJ1-3 NA NA TRBV29-1 TGCAGCGTTGCGCTGAGGACTGGAAACACCATATATTTT CSVALRTGNTIYF
TRBJ2-3 NA NA TRBV4-2 TGTGCCAGCAGCCAAGAGGAGGTGGTGACAGGTAGCACAGATACGCAGTATTTT CASSQEEVVTGSTDTQYF
TRBJ1-2 NA few TRBV20-1 TGCAGTGCTAGTAAAACAGATCTTTATGGCTACACCTTC CSASKTDLYGYTF
TRBJ2-1 NA few TRBV4-3 TGCGCCAGCAGCCAGGGGGGTCCACCCGGGAATGAGCAGTTCTTC CASSQGGPPGNEQFF
TRBJ1-2 NA NA TRBV29-1 TGCAGCTTGGAACAGACAGGCTATGGCTACACCTTC CSLEQTGYGYTF
TRBJ2-5 NA NA TRBV4-3 TGCGCCAGCAGCCAAGATACGCTTGGGGAGACCCAGTACTTC CASSQDTLGETQYF
TRBJ2-5 TRBD2 NA TRBV6-6 TGTGCCAGCAGTTACGCCGGGGGGGTAGAGACCCAGTACTTC CASSYAGGVETQYF
TRBJ1-6 NA NA TRBV5-1 TGCGCCAGCAGCTTATCCGGGACCGCGTCGCCCCTCCACTTT CASSLSGTASPLHF
TRBJ2-3 NA few TRBV29-1 TGCAGCGTTCAGGGGGGAGTCACAGATACGCAGTATTTT CSVQGGVTDTQYF
TRBJ1-2 NA NA TRBV6-2/TRBV6-3 TGTGCCAGCAGTGACTCCAGATATGGCTACACCTTC CASSDSRYGYTF
TRBJ2-3 TRBD2 NA TRBV6-5 TGTGCCAGCAGTTCGCACTCGCGGGGGGGTACAGATACGCAGTATTTT CASSSHSRGGTDTQYF
TRBJ2-1 NA few TRBV5-5 TGTGCCAGCAGTTCTTTAGCGAGCAGCTCCTACAATGAGCAGTTCTTC CASSSLASSSYNEQFF
TRBJ2-5 NA few TRBV7-2 TGTGCCAGCAGCTCCGAGCGGCTCCAAGAGACCCAGTACTTC CASSSERLQETQYF
TRBJ2-7 NA NA TRBV5-1 TGCGCCAGCAGCTTGGGCGACTTAGGGGAATTAGAGCAGTACTTC CASSLGDLGELEQYF
TRBJ2-1 NA NA TRBV5-1 TGCGCCAGCAGCTCCCTCGCAGCGGGCCTCAATGAGCAGTTCTTC CASSSLAAGLNEQFF
TRBJ1-4 TRBD1 NA TRBV6-2/TRBV6-3 TGTGCCAGCAGCTTGCAGGGGGCGCGGAATGAAAAACTGTTTTTT CASSLQGARNEKLFF
TRBJ2-1 TRBD2 NA TRBV10-3 TGTGCCATCGGGACTACCAAATACAATGAGCAGTTCTTC CAIGTTKYNEQFF
TRBJ2-7 NA few TRBV7-8 TGTGCCAGCAGCCCGGCAACTGGGGGTTACGAGCAGTACTTC CASSPATGGYEQYF
TRBJ1-5 NA NA TRBV12-3/TRBV12-4 TGTGCCAGCAGTTTATTGACGGACGGGCCCCAGCATTTT CASSLLTDGPQHF
TRBJ1-5 TRBD1 NA TRBV7-9 TGTGCCAGCAGCTACGGACAGGGTGGGCCCCAGCATTTT CASSYGQGGPQHF
TRBJ2-1 TRBD1 NA TRBV24-1 TGTGCCACCAGTGATTTTGGCAGGGGGAACAATGAGCAGTTCTTC CATSDFGRGNNEQFF
TRBJ2-7 TRBD1 few TRBV29-1 TGCAGCGTTGGACAGGGGGCTTTCTACGAGCAGTACTTC CSVGQGAFYEQYF
TRBJ2-2 NA few TRBV4-2 TGTGCCAGCAGCCAATTTCCGGGGGAGCTGTTTTTT CASSQFPGELFF
TRBJ1-4 NA NA TRBV12-3/TRBV12-4 TGTGCCAGCAGTTTTATGGACAGATATGAAAAACTGTTTTTT CASSFMDRYEKLFF
TRBJ2-4 NA few TRBV9 TGTGCCAGCAGCGTTTTAGTCCAAGCCAAAAACATTCAGTACTTC CASSVLVQAKNIQYF
TRBJ1-2 NA few TRBV29-1 TGCAGCGTTGAAGATCTTGGGGTCGGGGGCTATGGCTACACCTTC CSVEDLGVGGYGYTF
TRBJ2-3 TRBD2 NA TRBV7-2 TGTGCCAGCAGCTTAAGTCCGAGCGGGAGGGATTTCACAGATACGCAGTATTTT CASSLSPSGRDFTDTQYF
TRBJ1-1 NA few TRBV3-1 TGTGCCAGCAGCCAAGTCTTTGATCCCTACACTGAAGCTTTCTTT CASSQVFDPYTEAFF
TRBJ2-5 NA NA TRBV29-1 TGCAGCGTTGCAGGCGGGTTCCAAGAGACCCAGTACTTC CSVAGGFQETQYF
TRBJ2-5 TRBD1 NA TRBV5-6 TGTGCCAGCAGCTTGCAGGGGGCAGTAGAGACCCAGTACTTC CASSLQGAVETQYF